These 29 T cell receptor beta chains were all obtained from the same sample, sequenced in a study of T-cell reconstitution after alpha-beta-depleted transplantation in children. Molecular barcoding with unique molecular identifiers was used for the TCRbeta library. Using its own MiXCR run on the PCR reads, TCRdb lists one record per CDR3 protein. Among 350,000 to 500,000 distinct CDR3 sequences, around two fifths were seen once, and the ten largest hold 25% to 30%. This material consisted of PBMCs, taken before TCRalphabeta/CD19-depleted stem cell transplant. The source of these receptors is a girl aged 2-10 years with aplastic anemia, due to receive a stem cell transplant.

There are a few counts of this clonotype. V gene TRBV20-1 combines with J gene TRBJ1-1; 7 bases are shared with TRBD1. Germline V gene data show CDR1 as DFQATT and CDR2 as SNEGSKA (reference sequence). This CDR3 spans 13 amino acids. The V segment lost 6 bases and the J segment 2 bases; nucleotides outside the gene matches: 6. The CDR3 DNA sequence: TGCAGTGCCTCGACAGGGATCAACACTGAAGCTTTCTTT. It specifies CSASTGINTEAFF.

This clonotype was counted between two and nine times. V and J are TRBV4-1 and TRBJ2-3; the D is unclear. Germline CDR1 and CDR2: MGHRA and YSYEKL. CDR3 length: 14 residues. V was clipped by 4 bases and J by 2 bases, with 10 bases between them. Written as DNA, the CDR3 is TGCGCCAGCAGCCCATCGAAGTACACAGATACGCAGTATTTT. Translating it yields CASSPSKYTDTQYF.

This clonotype was observed once. The genes are TRBV5-1 and TRBJ2-2, with TRBD1 identical over 7 bases. CDR3 size: 17 residues. Trimming took 3 bases from V and 6 from J; bases not matched to a gene: 14. The germline V gene encodes CDR1 SGHRS and CDR2 YFSETQ. CDR3 bases: TGCGCCAGCAGCTCCTCAAGACAGGGCATTTACTCCGGGGAGCTGTTTTTT. The encoded protein is CASSSSRQGIYSGELFF.

J is TRBJ2-1 and V is TRBV19, with a possible D match to TRBD2 (6 bases). The V end was cut by 5 bases, the J end by 0 bases, with 11 bases between. Germline V gene lookup returns CDR1 LNHDA and CDR2 SQIVND (reference sequence). The CDR3 has 15 amino acids. This CDR3 reads CASSPTSPSYNEQFF. The CDR3, as DNA: TGTGCCAGTAGTCCCACTAGCCCCTCCTACAATGAGCAGTTCTTC. The full variable domain, completed using reference TRBV19 and TRBJ2-1, is DGGITQSPKYLFRKEGQNVTLSCEQNLNHDAMYWYRQDPGQGLRLIYYSQIVNDFQKGDIAEGYSVSREKKESFPLTVTSAQKNPTAFYLCASSPTSPSYNEQFFGPGTRLTVL.

The rearrangement joins TRBV7-6 to TRBJ2-1, with 9 bases fitting TRBD2. The J segment lost 6 bases and the V segment lost 2 bases, leaving 5 bases of the junction unmatched. Germline V gene sequence: CDR1 SGHVS, CDR2 FNYEAQ. This CDR3 contains 15 residues. CDR3 amino acids: CASSLSTSGTNEQFF. Here the CDR3 DNA reads TGTGCCAGCAGCTTATCGACTAGCGGAACCAATGAGCAGTTCTTC.

This clonotype was observed a few times. J is TRBJ2-5 and V is TRBV5-5; tentatively, D is TRBD1 or TRBD2 (5 bases each). Germline V gene data show CDR1 as SGHKS and CDR2 as YYEKEE (reference sequence). The CDR3 has 15 residues. Trimming removed 2 bases from V and 4 bases from J, with 15 bases in between. The CDR3, as DNA: TGTGCCAGCAGCTTAATTATCGGGACGGGAGAGACCCAGTACTTC. The encoded protein is CASSLIIGTGETQYF. Full variable domain (outside the CDR3, taken from reference TRBV5-5 and TRBJ2-5): DAGVTQSPTHLIKTRGQQVTLRCSPISGHKSVSWYQQVLGQGPQFIFQYYEKEERGRGNFPDRFSARQFPNYSSELNVNALLLGDSALYLCASSLIIGTGETQYFGPGTRLLVL.

V usage is TRBV28 and J usage is TRBJ1-3, with TRBD1 as a possible D gene (5 bases). Trimming took off 6 bases at V and 2 bases at J, with 11 bases between the two ends. This CDR3 comprises 14 residues. Germline CDR1 is MDHEN and CDR2 is SYDVKM. CDR3 loop: CASSLDSTGNTIYF. DNA of the CDR3: TGTGCCAGCAGCCTCGACAGCACTGGAAACACCATATATTTT.

This rearrangement joins TRBV6-5 to TRBJ2-1, with 7 bases fitting TRBD1. CDR3 length: 16 residues. The germline V gene encodes CDR1 MNHEY and CDR2 SVGAGI. J was trimmed by 0 bases and V by 4 bases; bases with no gene match: 6. The CDR3 nucleotides read TGTGCCAGCAGTTTAACAGGGGTGAGCTCCTACAATGAGCAGTTCTTC. Translation gives CASSLTGVSSYNEQFF.

Only a few counts were recorded for this clonotype. The chain carries TRBV5-1 and TRBJ2-7; D gene uncertain. The germline V gene encodes CDR1 SGHRS and CDR2 YFSETQ. V lost 0 bases, J lost 0 bases, and 10 bases lay in between. The CDR3 extends over 15 amino acids. The CDR3 loop is CASSLEASPSYEQYF. The CDR3 DNA is TGCGCCAGCAGCTTGGAGGCCTCACCCTCCTACGAGCAGTACTTC.

The table lists this clonotype with many counts. The rearrangement links TRBV7-2 to TRBJ2-3, with D perhaps being TRBD1 or TRBD2 (6 bases each). This CDR3 has 15 amino acids. Germline V CDR1 and CDR2: SGHTA, FQGNSA. The V end was cut by 4 bases, the J end by 2 bases, with 13 bases between. The CDR3: CASSSPGGPTDTQYF. The CDR3, as DNA: TGTGCCAGCAGCTCACCCGGGGGCCCCACAGATACGCAGTATTTT. Drawing the rest from reference TRBV7-2 and TRBJ2-3, the complete variable domain is GAGVSQSPSNKVTEKGKDVELRCDPISGHTALYWYRQSLGQGLEFLIYFQGNSAPDKSGLPSDRFSAERTGGSVSTLTIQRTQQEDSAVYLCASSSPGGPTDTQYFGPGTRLTVL.

The chain combines TRBV6-5 with TRBJ2-3; 9 bases are a match to TRBD1. V lost 4 bases and J lost 5; bases outside the gene matches: 7. Germline loops: CDR1 MNHEY, CDR2 SVGAGI. The CDR3 length is 15 residues. This CDR3 is CASSSLRTGVDTQYF. The CDR3, as DNA: TGTGCCAGCAGTTCTCTCCGGACAGGGGTAGATACGCAGTATTTT.

The rearrangement uses TRBV6-1 and TRBJ2-7, with TRBD2 matching 12 bases. The germline CDR1 and CDR2 sequences are MNHNS and SASEGT. The CDR3 sequence is 16 residues long. The trim removed 1 base at V and 0 bases at J, leaving 1 base unmatched. The CDR3 DNA reads TGTGCCAGCAGTGAAGGACTAGCGGGAGACTCCTACGAGCAGTACTTC. Translating gives CASSEGLAGDSYEQYF.

About this clonotype itself: A much larger clone differs from this one at a single base, so this may be a read error. The chain joins TRBV30 to TRBJ2-3; D uncertain. Germline CDR1 GTSNPN, CDR2 SVGIG (reference sequence). The CDR3 is 13 amino acids. The CDR3 DNA reads TGTGCCTGGACAGTCCGGAGCACAAATACGCAGTATTTT. This translates into CAWTVRSTNTQYF.

This clonotype has just a few counts. The chain links TRBV7-6 to TRBJ2-5, with D unclear. From germline, CDR1 is SGHVS and CDR2 FNYEAQ. CDR3 length equals 13 residues. Trimming pared 1 base from V and 5 bases from J, leaving 8 bases between. The DNA of the CDR3 is TGTGCCAGCAGCTTAGACCGGCGGGAGACCCAGTACTTC. Translated, it gives CASSLDRRETQYF. Together with reference TRBV7-6 and TRBJ2-5, the CDR3 gives the full variable domain: GAGVSQSPRYKVTKRGQDVALRCDPISGHVSLYWYRQALGQGPEFLTYFNYEAQQDKSGLPNDRFSAERPEGSISTLTIQRTEQRDSAMYRCASSLDRRETQYFGPGTRLLVL.

The J gene is TRBJ1-2, the V gene TRBV27; D is unresolved. The V end lost 5 bases, the J end lost 5 bases, and 24 bases lay between the germline ends. The V gene's germline CDR1 is MNHEY and CDR2 SMNVEV (reference sequence). The CDR3 consists of 17 residues. This CDR3 reads CASSPRKDGILGYGYTF. The CDR3 DNA is TGTGCCAGCAGTCCCCGAAAGGACGGAATCTTAGGGTATGGCTACACCTTC.

The table lists this clonotype with a few counts. The chain carries TRBV6-1 and TRBJ2-2; maybe TRBD1 (6 bases). The CDR3 has 15 amino acids. The germline V gene encodes CDR1 MNHNS and CDR2 SASEGT. The V end was cut by 6 bases, the J end by 4 bases, with 15 bases between. CDR3 nucleotides: TGTGCCAGCAGAGAACAGGGTTATGGCACCGGGGAGCTGTTTTTT. Residues: CASREQGYGTGELFF.

The rearrangement links TRBV6-1 to TRBJ2-3, with 10 bases matching TRBD2. V trimming: 8 bases; J trimming: 7 bases; junction bases outside the gene matches: 6. This CDR3 contains 13 residues. The germline gives CDR1 MNHNS, CDR2 SASEGT. The CDR3 DNA reads as TGTGCCAGCTCAGGGGGACTAGCGTATACGCAGTATTTT. It specifies CASSGGLAYTQYF.

This clonotype has a count of ten or more. The rearrangement uses TRBV5-5 and TRBJ2-1, with 10 positions matching TRBD2. CDR3 length equals 13 residues. Germline V CDR1 and CDR2: SGHKS, YYEKEE (reference sequence). With 6 bases clipped from V and 9 bases from J, the junction kept 6 bases outside the gene matches. The DNA of the CDR3 is TGTGCCAGCAACGGACTAGCGGCACCTGAGCAGTTCTTC. Translating gives CASNGLAAPEQFF.

In this sample, this clonotype turned up many times. The genes are TRBV20-1 and TRBJ2-7; 8 nucleotides line up with TRBD2. The ends lost 4 bases at V and 2 bases at J; junction bases unmatched: 4. The CDR3 extends over 13 amino acids. Germline V gives CDR1 DFQATT, CDR2 SNEGSKA (reference sequence). The CDR3 sequence is CSATRAGAYEQYF. The DNA for the CDR3 is TGCAGTGCTACGCGAGCGGGGGCCTACGAGCAGTACTTC.

This chain links TRBV7-9 with TRBJ2-5; D possibly corresponds to TRBD2 (6 bases). The CDR3 loop spans 15 amino acids. Germline values: CDR1 SEHNR, CDR2 FQNEAQ (reference sequence). Trimming removed 5 bases from V and 1 base from J, with 14 bases in between. The DNA of the CDR3 is TGTGCCAGCAGCCTCACTCTCGGGGGCCAAGAGACCCAGTACTTC. It encodes CASSLTLGGQETQYF.

There are many counts of this clonotype. The chain links TRBV5-1 to TRBJ2-1, with D perhaps TRBD2 (5 bases). V was trimmed by 5 bases and J by 8 bases, leaving 17 bases between them. The germline gives CDR1 SGHRS, CDR2 YFSETQ. This CDR3 is 14 amino acids long. The CDR3 is CASRSRGLGDEQFF. The DNA for the CDR3 is TGCGCCAGCAGATCCCGGGGTCTAGGTGATGAGCAGTTCTTC.

V and J are TRBV29-1 and TRBJ1-1, with unresolved D. Germline V CDR1 and CDR2: SQVTM, ANQGSEA. The CDR3 spans 11 residues. The V end was cut by 4 bases, the J end by 1 base, with 4 bases between. The CDR3 is CSVAQNTEAFF. The CDR3 coding sequence is TGCAGCGTTGCCCAGAACACTGAAGCTTTCTTT.

This rearrangement joins TRBV12-3 or TRBV12-4 to TRBJ2-3, with D uncertain. The CDR3 runs to 12 residues. The ends were cut back, 6 bases at V and 5 bases at J, with 9 bases in the middle. DNA for the CDR3: TGTGCCAGCAGCCGACCCGTAGATACGCAGTATTTT. Residues: CASSRPVDTQYF.

This chain links TRBV11-2 with TRBJ1-1; D unclear. The CDR3 is made up of 15 amino acids. Germline loops: CDR1 SGHAT, CDR2 FQNNGV. Trimming took off 5 bases at V and 0 bases at J, with 13 bases between the two ends. CDR3 sequence reads: CASSPTWNMNTEAFF. The CDR3 bases are TGTGCCAGCAGCCCCACGTGGAACATGAACACTGAAGCTTTCTTT.

This chain links TRBV20-1 with TRBJ2-7, with 9 nucleotides matching TRBD2. The junction had 5 bases not matched to a gene; V was cut back by 3 bases and J by 2 bases. CDR3 size: 14 residues. Germline CDR1 DFQATT, CDR2 SNEGSKA (reference sequence). The CDR3 region has the DNA TGCAGTGCTAGTCCTAGCGGGGAACCCTACGAGCAGTACTTC. This encodes CSASPSGEPYEQYF.

This chain links TRBV4-1 with TRBJ2-3, with D unclear. The germline gives CDR1 MGHRA, CDR2 YSYEKL. The CDR3 has 15 amino acids. Trimming cost V 4 bases and J 6 bases, with 17 bases left between them. This CDR3 reads CASSPAPRSLDTQYF. CDR3 sequence (DNA): TGCGCCAGCAGCCCTGCGCCGAGGAGTTTGGATACGCAGTATTTT.

To note about this clonotype: One base away lies a much larger clone, so this may be a sequencing read error. The chain carries TRBV5-1 and TRBJ2-7; 13 nucleotides match TRBD2. There are 16 residues in the CDR3. Germline V gives CDR1 SGHRS, CDR2 YFSETQ. After removal of 4 bases from V and 5 bases from J, the junction contained 9 bases not matched to a gene. In DNA form, the CDR3 reads TGCGCCAGCAGCCGCGGGACTAGCGGGACCTTCCACGAGCAGTACTTC. Its protein product is CASSRGTSGTFHEQYF.

This clonotype was detected a few times. The chain links TRBV3-1 to TRBJ2-1, with TRBD2 matching over 11 bases. The V gene's germline CDR1 is LGHDT and CDR2 YNNKEL (reference sequence). V shed 1 base and J 9 bases; nucleotides not matched to a gene: 5. This CDR3 has 15 residues. CDR3 loop: CASSQVSGRAPEQFF. The DNA for the CDR3 is TGTGCCAGCAGCCAAGTTAGCGGGAGGGCCCCTGAGCAGTTCTTC.

The J gene is TRBJ2-7, the V gene TRBV7-2, with 10 bases lining up with TRBD2. There are 15 residues in the CDR3. Trimming took 5 bases from V and 2 from J; bases not matched to a gene: 6. Germline lookup yields CDR1 SGHTA and CDR2 FQGNSA. DNA for the CDR3: TGTGCCAGCAGCCTCGGGACTAGCGTACCCTACGAGCAGTACTTC. Its translation: CASSLGTSVPYEQYF. The variable domain in full, with the rest retrieved from reference TRBV7-2 and TRBJ2-7, is GAGVSQSPSNKVTEKGKDVELRCDPISGHTALYWYRQSLGQGLEFLIYFQGNSAPDKSGLPSDRFSAERTGGSVSTLTIQRTQQEDSAVYLCASSLGTSVPYEQYFGPGTRLTVT.